This passage covers 3 T cell receptor beta chains from one sample sequenced in a study of cytomegalovirus exposure and HLA in healthy donors. Primers included in the PCR were 60 Vbeta and 13 Jbeta primers. Produced via immunoSEQ multiplex PCR; TCRdb's table is partial and in-frame only. The sample carries around 170,000 clones, just under 80% recorded once. Sequencing input: PBMCs. The source of these receptors is a woman aged 45-60 years in good health and CMV-seropositive.

This clone was observed a few times. The chain has TRBV30 and TRBJ1-4; no reliable D call. V shed 2 bases and J shed 2 bases, with 18 bases lying between them. The CDR3 runs to 17 residues. Germline CDR1 and CDR2: GTSNPN and SVGIG (reference sequence). The CDR3 region is CAWSKYGGKRTNEKLFF. CDR3 bases: TGTGCCTGGAGTAAGTACGGCGGGAAGAGGACTAATGAAAAACTGTTTTTT.

The genes are TRBV7-2 and TRBJ2-1; 7 bases fit TRBD2. The CDR3 runs to 15 residues. Losses at the gene ends were 4 bases for V and 6 bases for J; bases not matched to a gene: 9. Looked up from germline, CDR1 is SGHTA and CDR2 is FQGNSA. In DNA, the CDR3 is TGTGCCAGCAGCTCTCCCCAACTAGCGTCCAATGAGCAGTTCTTC. This encodes CASSSPQLASNEQFF.

The chain carries TRBV11-3 and TRBJ2-5; D is perhaps TRBD1 (6 bases). Deletions cut 4 bases from V and 5 bases from J, with 14 bases between. The CDR3 is made up of 14 amino acids. CDR1 is SGHNT and CDR2 is YENEEA in the germline V gene. Here the CDR3 reads CASSSRGTGETQYF. CDR3 in DNA: TGTGCCAGCAGCTCAAGGGGGACCGGCGAGACCCAGTACTTC.